The sequence of this TCR beta chain was determined in a study of Ad26.COV2.S vaccination and SARS-CoV-2 variants. Study-wide context: Ad26.COV2.S, an intramuscular injection, was given once or twice 56 days apart. Study observations and caveats: Substantial breadth was reportedly displayed by spike-specific CD8+ and CD4+ T cell responses after vaccination.

Treatment here: about 20 received Ad26.COV2.S at low or high dose, single or two shots; roughly five received placebo; per-sample allocation not given. It was on day 63 after the first vaccine or placebo injection that samples were taken. An 18-55-year-old adult in Boston served as donor. Spike of the Wuhan-strain SARS-CoV-2 was expressed by an Ad26 vector, which formed the vaccine. V lost 5 bases to trimming and J lost 4 bases, with 17 bases between them. Germline CDR1 SGHTA, CDR2 FQGNSA. CDR3 length equals 15 residues. Comments on this clone: Antigen specificity is unknown.

Produced via immunoSEQ multiplex PCR; TCRdb's table is partial and in-frame only. The table has roughly 270,000 clones, more than 75% seen once. The sequencing used peripheral blood, collected in a trial of Ad26.COV2.S vaccine versus placebo. The chain recombines TRBV7-2 with TRBJ1-1, with D possibly TRBD1 on 6 matching bases. The source is a person aged 18-60 years who received the Ad26.COV2.S COVID-19 vaccine or a placebo. The CDR3 DNA is TGTGCCAGCAGCGCACGTCAGGGGAGGGGCACTGAAGCTTTCTTT. Residues: CASSARQGRGTEAFF.